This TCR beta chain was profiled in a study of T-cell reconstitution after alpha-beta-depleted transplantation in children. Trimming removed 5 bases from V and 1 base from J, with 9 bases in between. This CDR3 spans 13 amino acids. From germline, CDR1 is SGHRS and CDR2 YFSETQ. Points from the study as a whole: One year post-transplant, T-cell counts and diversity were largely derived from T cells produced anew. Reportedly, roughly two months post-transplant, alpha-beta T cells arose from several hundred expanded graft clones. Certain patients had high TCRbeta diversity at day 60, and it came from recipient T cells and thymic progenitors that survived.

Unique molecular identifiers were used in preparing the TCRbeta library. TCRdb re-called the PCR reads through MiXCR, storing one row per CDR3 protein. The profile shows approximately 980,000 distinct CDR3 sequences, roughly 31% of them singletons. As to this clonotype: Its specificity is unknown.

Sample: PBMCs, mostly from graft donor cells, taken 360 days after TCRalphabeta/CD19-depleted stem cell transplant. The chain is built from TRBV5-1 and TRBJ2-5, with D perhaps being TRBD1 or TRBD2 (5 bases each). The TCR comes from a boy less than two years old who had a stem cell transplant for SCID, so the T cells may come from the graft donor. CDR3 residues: CASRLGTQETQYF. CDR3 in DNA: TGCGCCAGCAGGCTGGGGACCCAAGAGACCCAGTACTTC.